These 8 T cell receptor beta chains were all obtained from the same sample, sequenced in a study of cytomegalovirus exposure and HLA in healthy donors. The study ran its PCR with 60 Vbeta and 13 Jbeta primers. This table comes from immunoSEQ multiplex PCR, and its TCRdb copy is limited to in-frame clones, with some not included. The table has some 150,000 clones, approximately 70% seen once; the top ten hold 14%. The source material was PBMCs. All receptors come from a human donor in good health.

The chain uses TRBV30 and TRBJ2-1; 7 nucleotides line up with TRBD1. J was trimmed by 6 bases and V by 2 bases; bases with no gene match: 7. The CDR3 is made up of 14 amino acids. Germline V lookup: CDR1 GTSNPN, CDR2 SVGIG (reference sequence). The DNA for the CDR3 is TGTGCCTGGAGTAAACAGGGGTGGGTCAATGAGCAGTTCTTC. Its translation: CAWSKQGWVNEQFF.

V and J are TRBV18 and TRBJ2-5; no clear D gene. V lost 2 bases and J 4 bases, leaving 5 bases between the germline ends. CDR3 size: 12 residues. Germline V gene sequence: CDR1 KGHSH, CDR2 LQKENI. In nucleotides, the CDR3 is TGTGCCAGCTCACCAGGTAGAGAGACCCAGTACTTC. This gives the protein CASSPGRETQYF.

The genes are TRBV6-5 and TRBJ2-1; TRBD1 agrees at 7 bases. V lost 5 bases to trimming and J lost 4 bases; unmatched junction nucleotides: 5. This CDR3 is built from 14 residues. Germline V gene sequence: CDR1 MNHEY, CDR2 SVGAGI. CDR3 nucleotides: TGTGCCAGCAGTCAGCAGACAGGGTACAATGAGCAGTTCTTC. Translated, it gives CASSQQTGYNEQFF.

Only one count was recorded for this clone. J is TRBJ2-5 and V is TRBV25-1; tentative D call: TRBD2 (6 bases). V lost 2 bases and J lost 3, with 7 bases in between. The CDR3 spans 13 residues. Germline V gene data show CDR1 as MGHDK and CDR2 as SYGVNS. The chain's CDR3 is CASSEPGEETQYF. The CDR3 DNA reads TGTGCCAGCAGTGAACCGGGGGAAGAGACCCAGTACTTC.

This clone was seen a few times. The chain combines TRBV7-2 with TRBJ2-5, with 10 bases lining up with TRBD2. The trim removed 1 base at V and 5 bases at J, leaving 13 bases unmatched. Per germline, CDR1 SGHTA and CDR2 FQGNSA. The CDR3 extends over 18 amino acids. CDR3: CASSLDRTASGSWETQYF. The CDR3 region has the DNA TGTGCCAGCAGCTTAGATCGGACGGCTAGCGGGAGCTGGGAGACCCAGTACTTC.

The chain has TRBV2 and TRBJ2-1; 14 bases line up with TRBD2. The CDR3 totals 16 residues. The V segment lost 6 bases and the J segment 8 bases; nucleotides outside the gene matches: 9. Germline V gene sequence: CDR1 SNHLY, CDR2 FYNNEI. CDR3 sequence reads: CASRTGTSGGIDEQFF. In DNA form, the CDR3 reads TGTGCCAGCAGAACCGGGACTAGCGGGGGAATCGATGAGCAGTTCTTC.

J is TRBJ2-5 and V is TRBV7-2, with 7 bases matching TRBD1. Germline CDR1 is SGHTA and CDR2 is FQGNSA. Trimming removed 6 bases from V and 5 bases from J; junction bases left unmatched: 6. The CDR3 runs to 13 residues. CDR3 DNA sequence: TGTGCCAGCAGACAAAGGGGGCAGGAGACCCAGTACTTC. Protein: CASRQRGQETQYF.

The chain has TRBV7-9 and TRBJ1-2, with TRBD1 matching over 7 bases. The CDR3 has 16 residues. V dropped 3 bases and J dropped 0; count of bases not matched to a gene: 7. Germline CDR1 reads SEHNR; CDR2 reads FQNEAQ (reference sequence). DNA of the CDR3: TGTGCCAGCAGCTTCACCGGGACAGAAGCTAACTATGGCTACACCTTC. Residues: CASSFTGTEANYGYTF.